This TCR beta chain is drawn from a study of CD8 T cells in Susac syndrome. The length of the CDR3 is 13 residues. Germline V gene lookup returns CDR1 SGDLS and CDR2 YYNGEE. V lost 0 bases and J lost 10; bases outside the gene matches: 3. The authors reverse transcribed roughly 0.5 to 1 ug RNA with random hexamers. MiXCR, run by TCRdb on the immunoSEQ multiplex PCR reads, gives a single entry per CDR3 protein. The profile shows 95,000 to 150,000 distinct CDR3 sequences, about 94% of them singletons. The clonotype was recovered from a human donor with Susac syndrome. Sequences were obtained from CD8+ T cells from PBMCs. J is TRBJ2-1 and V is TRBV9; 8 bases line up with TRBD2. The CDR3, as DNA: TGTGCCAGCAGCGTAGCGGGGGGGCCGGAGCAGTTCTTC. It translates to CASSVAGGPEQFF.